Below are 25 T cell receptor beta chains sequenced from a single sample in a study of T cell repertoires in cytomegalovirus infection. TCRdb passed the reads through MiXCR, listing each CDR3 protein once. The repertoire includes 490,000 or so distinct CDR3 sequences, approximately 11% of them detected once, and roughly 10% sits in the top ten. The specimen was PBMCs. All receptors derive from a human donor in good health (CMV status not recorded). Some clones in this sample may be carry-over from other donors' samples.

This clonotype was observed at least ten times. This chain links TRBV5-1 with TRBJ1-2; maybe TRBD1 (5 bases). In germline, CDR1 is SGHRS, CDR2 YFSETQ. The CDR3 covers 15 residues. The V end lost 0 bases, the J end lost 6 bases, and 15 bases lay between the germline ends. The DNA for the CDR3 is TGCGCCAGCAGCTTGGAGGACCCTGGAGGGGATGGCTACACCTTC. Protein: CASSLEDPGGDGYTF.

In this sample, this clonotype turned up many times. This chain connects TRBV6-1 to TRBJ2-6; 8 bases fit TRBD2. The germline V gene has CDR1 MNHNS and CDR2 SASEGT. The CDR3 spans 18 residues. The V gene end was trimmed by 5 bases and the J gene end by 1 base; junction bases not matched to a gene: 10. CDR3 DNA: TGTGCCAGCAGTCGTTTCCGGGGGGGAGAATCTGGGGCCAACGTCCTGACTTTC. This translates into CASSRFRGGESGANVLTF.

In its sample, this clonotype was seen a few times. One end of the junction varies from germline; a read error may be responsible. The chain combines TRBV2 with TRBJ2-1, with a tentative D call TRBD2 (6 bases). Per germline, CDR1 SNHLY and CDR2 FYNNEI. This CDR3 comprises 13 residues. The CDR3 DNA sequence: TGTGCCAGCAGTGAAGCGGTGGCAACTCTGCGGGGATTC. As protein: CASSEAVATLRGF.

This clonotype came up once. This chain links TRBV28 with TRBJ1-2; D possibly corresponds to TRBD1 (5 bases). This CDR3 comprises 18 residues. Germline assignment: CDR1 MDHEN and CDR2 SYDVKM. The V end lost 7 bases, the J end lost 4 bases, and 28 bases lay between the germline ends. The CDR3 sequence: CASTPPPYRNRNTYGYTF. CDR3 nucleotides: TGTGCCAGCACCCCGCCTCCCTACCGAAACAGGAATACCTATGGCTACACCTTC.

This clonotype was picked up many times. The chain employs TRBV7-2 and TRBJ2-1, with 7 bases fitting TRBD1. CDR1 is SGHTA and CDR2 is FQGNSA in the germline V gene. V trimming: 1 base; J trimming: 1 base; junction bases outside the gene matches: 4. The CDR3 length is 16 residues. CDR3 residues: CASSLGGGQSYNEQFF. The CDR3 coding sequence is TGTGCCAGCAGCTTAGGAGGGGGCCAATCCTACAATGAGCAGTTCTTC. The full variable domain, completed using reference TRBV7-2 and TRBJ2-1, is GAGVSQSPSNKVTEKGKDVELRCDPISGHTALYWYRQSLGQGLEFLIYFQGNSAPDKSGLPSDRFSAERTGGSVSTLTIQRTQQEDSAVYLCASSLGGGQSYNEQFFGPGTRLTVL.

This clonotype was seen ten or more times. The chain recombines TRBV2 with TRBJ2-1, with 7 bases matching TRBD2. CDR1 SNHLY and CDR2 FYNNEI come from the germline V gene. Trimming took 7 bases from V and 5 from J; bases not matched to a gene: 8. The CDR3 contains 14 residues. CDR3 in DNA: TGTGCCAGCAAAACGGGAGGCATCCACAATGAGCAGTTCTTC. Translated: CASKTGGIHNEQFF.

The DNA of the CDR3 is TGTGCCAGCCGACAGGGGGCACGGAACACCGGGGAGCTGTTTTTT. It specifies CASRQGARNTGELFF. The chain employs TRBV2 and TRBJ2-2; TRBD1 matches 10 bases. CDR3 length: 15 amino acids. In germline, CDR1 is SNHLY, CDR2 FYNNEI. V shed 8 bases, J shed 1 base, and the junction held 4 bases outside the gene matches.

This clonotype was seen many times. This chain joins TRBV12-3 or TRBV12-4 and TRBJ2-7, with 7 bases matching TRBD1. CDR3 size: 14 residues. The ends lost 11 bases at V and 0 bases at J; junction bases unmatched: 10. The CDR3 spells CASKGQSSSYEQYF. The DNA of the CDR3 is TGTGCCTCAAAGGGACAGAGTTCCTCCTACGAGCAGTACTTC.

This clonotype was counted once. A single base separates this from a much larger clone, so it may be a read error. The CDR3 nucleotides are TGCAGTGAACGAGCTAACAACCAAGAGACCCGGTACTTC. Protein product: CSERANNQETRYF. The rearrangement joins TRBV20-1 to TRBJ2-5; no clear D. Germline V gene lookup returns CDR1 DFQATT and CDR2 SNEGSKA (reference sequence). This CDR3 is 13 amino acids long.

In this sample, this clonotype turned up many times. The chain links TRBV5-5 to TRBJ2-5, with D maybe TRBD2 (5 bases). Looked up from germline, CDR1 is SGHKS and CDR2 is YYEKEE (reference sequence). V dropped 0 bases and J dropped 2 bases, with 11 bases sitting between them. The CDR3 is made up of 15 amino acids. Here the CDR3 DNA reads TGTGCCAGCAGCTTGGGAGAAGGGAGACAAGAGACCCAGTACTTC. Its translation: CASSLGEGRQETQYF. The full variable domain, in which reference TRBV5-5 and TRBJ2-5 provide the parts outside the CDR3, is DAGVTQSPTHLIKTRGQQVTLRCSPISGHKSVSWYQQVLGQGPQFIFQYYEKEERGRGNFPDRFSARQFPNYSSELNVNALLLGDSALYLCASSLGEGRQETQYFGPGTRLLVL.

This clonotype was picked up many times. The chain employs TRBV5-8 and TRBJ2-7; 8 nucleotides line up with TRBD2. Looked up from germline, CDR1 is SGHTS and CDR2 is YDEGEE. The CDR3 totals 13 residues. Trimming at V came to 2 bases and at J to 5 bases, leaving 3 bases not matched to a gene. In DNA form, the CDR3 reads TGTGCCAGCAGCTTAAGAGCGGGAGACGAGCAGTACTTC. It translates to CASSLRAGDEQYF.

In regard to this clonotype: This could be a read error, since a much larger clone is one nucleotide away. The V gene is TRBV5-6, the J gene TRBJ2-7, with D hard to call. The V end was cut by 7 bases, the J end by 3 bases, with 8 bases between. This CDR3 is built from 11 residues. CDR1 is SGHDT and CDR2 is YYEEEE in the germline V gene. The CDR3 protein is CASCSIYEQYF. CDR3 nucleotide sequence: TGTGCCAGCTGTAGCATCTACGAGCAGTACTTC. Full variable domain (remainder filled in from reference TRBV5-6 and TRBJ2-7): DAGVTQSPTHLIKTRGQQVTLRCSPKSGHDTVSWYQQALGQGPQFIFQYYEEEERQRGNFPDRFSGHQFPNYSSELNVNALLLGDSALYLCASCSIYEQYFGPGTRLTVT.

This clonotype was seen a handful of times. The CDR3 protein is CASNGAGGNTIYF. In DNA form, the CDR3 reads TGTGCCAGCAACGGGGCAGGGGGGAACACCATATATTTT. V usage is TRBV28 and J usage is TRBJ1-3; 7 nucleotides line up with TRBD1. CDR3 length equals 13 residues. V dropped 7 bases and J dropped 7; count of bases not matched to a gene: 7. Germline loops: CDR1 MDHEN, CDR2 SYDVKM.

The chain combines TRBV11-2 with TRBJ2-1; a possible D gene is TRBD2 (7 bases). With 5 bases removed from V and 0 bases from J, the gap between germline ends came to 14 bases. The CDR3 is 16 amino acids. Germline CDR1 SGHAT, CDR2 FQNNGV. CDR3 sequence: CASSTLADSSYNEQFF. DNA of the CDR3: TGTGCCAGCAGCACTCTAGCGGACAGCTCCTACAATGAGCAGTTCTTC.

This clonotype was observed many times. The chain has TRBV7-2 and TRBJ2-4; TRBD1 agrees at 8 bases. Germline CDR1 SGHTA, CDR2 FQGNSA. V gave up 4 bases and J gave up 0 bases; unmatched junction bases: 8. The CDR3 sequence is 17 residues long. CDR3 nucleotides: TGTGCCAGCAGCTCTTACAGGGGGAACGGAGCCAAAAACATTCAGTACTTC. Translating gives CASSSYRGNGAKNIQYF.

About this clonotype itself: This may stem from a read error, because a much larger clone lies one nucleotide away. The chain has TRBV30 and TRBJ1-5; D perhaps matches TRBD1 (5 bases). The CDR3 extends over 15 amino acids. Germline V gene sequence: CDR1 GTSNPN, CDR2 SVGIG (reference sequence). Trimming took 1 base from V and 4 from J, leaving 14 bases between them. The CDR3 protein is CAWSAREGRNQPQHF. The CDR3 DNA sequence: TGTGCCTGGAGTGCTCGCGAGGGGCGGAATCAGCCCCAGCATTTT.

The chain joins TRBV20-1 to TRBJ2-1; 7 bases are a match to TRBD1. V shed 2 bases and J 8 bases; nucleotides not matched to a gene: 6. This CDR3 spans 13 amino acids. Germline lookup yields CDR1 DFQATT and CDR2 SNEGSKA (reference sequence). CDR3: CSARRGPRDEQFF. The CDR3 nucleotides are TGCAGTGCTAGAAGGGGGCCCCGGGATGAGCAGTTCTTC.

This clonotype appeared many times. The CDR3 protein is CASSTPTGAPEAFF. The CDR3 DNA is TGTGCCAGCAGTACCCCAACAGGGGCCCCTGAAGCTTTCTTT. V and J are TRBV28 and TRBJ1-1; 7 nucleotides match TRBD1. The CDR3 contains 14 residues. Losses at the gene ends were 5 bases for V and 6 bases for J; bases not matched to a gene: 9. Germline assignment: CDR1 MDHEN and CDR2 SYDVKM. Filled out from reference TRBV28 and TRBJ1-1, the complete variable domain reads DVKVTQSSRYLVKRTGEKVFLECVQDMDHENMFWYRQDPGLGLRLIYFSYDVKMKEKGDIPEGYSVSREKKERFSLILESASTNQTSMYLCASSTPTGAPEAFFGQGTRLTVV.

This clonotype was found many times. The chain is built from TRBV7-2 and TRBJ1-1; possible D gene TRBD1, 6 bases. The CDR3 totals 14 residues. V was shortened by 10 bases and J by 4 bases, with 19 bases between the two germline ends. CDR1 and CDR2 from the germline V gene are SGHTA and FQGNSA. The CDR3 DNA reads TGTGCCACGCAAGGACAGCTTAAGGGCACTGAAGCTTTCTTT. Its protein product is CATQGQLKGTEAFF.

A single count supports this clonotype. Given a much more abundant clone one base away, this may be a read error. This rearrangement joins TRBV4-1 to TRBJ2-7, with 8 bases lining up with TRBD2. The CDR3 sequence is 16 residues long. Germline V gene sequence: CDR1 MGHRA, CDR2 YSYEKL. The CDR3 sequence: CATSQGILAGSYEQYF. Here the CDR3 DNA reads TGTGCCACCAGCCAAGGGATCCTAGCGGGCAGCTACGAGCAGTACTTC.

At least ten counts were recorded for this clonotype. This chain uses TRBV11-2 with TRBJ2-3; D is uncertain. CDR1 and CDR2 (germline): SGHAT, FQNNGV. Trimming removed 5 bases from V and 4 bases from J, with 13 bases in between. CDR3 length equals 14 residues. The CDR3 DNA sequence: TGTGCCAGCAGCCCCCCATTCCGGGCAGATACGCAGTATTTT. Residues: CASSPPFRADTQYF.

This clonotype was counted between two and nine times. This sequence joins TRBV9 and TRBJ1-1; 7 bases align to TRBD1. The CDR3 extends over 13 amino acids. J gave up 7 bases and V 0 bases, and 3 bases lay outside the gene matches. Germline assignment: CDR1 SGDLS and CDR2 YYNGEE. The CDR3 bases are TGTGCCAGCAGCGTAGGACAGGGTGATGAAGCTTTCTTT. Translated: CASSVGQGDEAFF. Drawing the rest from reference TRBV9 and TRBJ1-1, the complete variable domain is DSGVTQTPKHLITATGQRVTLRCSPRSGDLSVYWYQQSLDQGLQFLIQYYNGEERAKGNILERFSAQQFPDLHSELNLSSLELGDSALYFCASSVGQGDEAFFGQGTRLTVV.

This clonotype was detected only a few times. The chain couples TRBV14 to TRBJ1-6; D gene uncertain. Trimming cost V 0 bases and J 6 bases, with 6 bases left between them. CDR1 SGHDN and CDR2 FVKESK come from the germline V gene. The length of the CDR3 is 14 residues. The chain's CDR3 is CASSQETLNSPLHF. As DNA, the CDR3 is TGTGCCAGCAGCCAAGAAACTCTTAATTCACCCCTCCACTTT. Filled out from reference TRBV14 and TRBJ1-6, the complete variable domain reads EAGVTQFPSHSVIEKGQTVTLRCDPISGHDNLYWYRRVMGKEIKFLLHFVKESKQDESGMPNNRFLAERTGGTYSTLKVQPAELEDSGVYFCASSQETLNSPLHFGNGTRLTVT.

This rearrangement joins TRBV18 to TRBJ2-4, with 7 bases identical to TRBD2. The CDR3 consists of 14 residues. Looked up from germline, CDR1 is KGHSH and CDR2 is LQKENI. J gave up 8 bases and V 3 bases, and 7 bases lay outside the gene matches. CDR3: CASSPQNGGDIQYF. The CDR3 DNA follows: TGTGCCAGCTCACCCCAGAATGGGGGGGACATTCAGTACTTC.

This clonotype occurred a few times. This rearrangement joins TRBV3-1 to TRBJ1-4, with D perhaps TRBD1 (6 bases). The CDR3 is 16 amino acids. V lost 4 bases, J lost 0 bases, and 12 bases lay in between. Germline V gene data show CDR1 as LGHDT and CDR2 as YNNKEL (reference sequence). For the CDR3, the DNA is TGTGCCAGCAGCCTGATGGGGGCCGCAACTAATGAAAAACTGTTTTTT. Protein product: CASSLMGAATNEKLFF.